This T cell receptor beta chain was captured by sequencing in a study of blood T cell repertoires in COVID-19. Data came from immunoSEQ multiplex PCR; TCRdb stores just in-frame clones and leaves some out. The sample gives approximately 200,000 clones, 85% to 90% of which show up once; approximately 2.4% is in the top ten. Germline loops: CDR1 SGHRS, CDR2 YFSETQ. The CDR3 loop spans 15 amino acids. V shed 4 bases, J shed 6 bases, and the junction held 12 bases outside the gene matches. This TCR was sampled from a man aged 30 to 39 with COVID-19, enrolled during active disease. The V call is TRBV5-1, the J call TRBJ2-7; the match to TRBD2 covers 8 bases. The sample was peripheral blood. The CDR3 nucleotides read TGCGCCAGCAGCCCGGGTAGCGGGAAGGGTGCCGAGCAGTACTTC. This translates into CASSPGSGKGAEQYF.